The rows below give T cell receptor beta chains drawn from one sample of a study of blood T cell repertoires in COVID-19. Data came from immunoSEQ multiplex PCR; TCRdb stores just in-frame clones and leaves some out. The sample lists roughly 350,000 clones, about 87% seen once, with roughly 6% in the top ten. Sequenced material: peripheral blood. These TCRs come from a woman aged 45 to 65 with COVID-19, enrolled during active disease. Each CDR3 is given with its conserved first and last residue. A D gene is named only where the DNA matches it firmly. A clone size is listed for some rows: how often the clone was seen (once, few, many), or a class if it is expanded.

.,TRBV7-9,.,TRBJ1-4,CASSPETQVQGLFF,TGTGCCAGCAGCCCTGAAACACAAGTTCAGGGGCTGTTTTTT
.,TRBV6-5,.,TRBJ2-1,CASSPRGSYNEQFF,TGTGCCAGCAGTCCCAGGGGCTCCTACAATGAGCAGTTCTTC
.,TRBV3-1/TRBV3-2,.,TRBJ1-3,CASSQDPGSGNTIYF,TGTGCCAGCAGCCAAGATCCCGGGTCTGGAAACACCATATATTTT
.,TRBV19,.,TRBJ1-2,CASSIEPSGFNGGYTF,TGTGCCAGTAGTATAGAACCCTCTGGGTTCAACGGGGGCTACACCTTC
.,TRBV10-3,.,TRBJ1-5,CAISEGSTASGSNQPQHF,TGTGCCATCAGTGAGGGGTCCACGGCTAGTGGTAGCAATCAGCCCCAGCATTTT
TRBD2,TRBV18,.,TRBJ2-3,CASSPDGLARHTDTQYF,TGTGCCAGCTCACCTGACGGACTAGCGCGACACACAGATACGCAGTATTTT
TRBD1,TRBV6-5,.,TRBJ1-1,CASSYYRGKTEAFF,TGTGCCAGCAGTTACTACAGGGGAAAGACTGAAGCTTTCTTT
.,TRBV7-2,few,TRBJ2-2,CASSLLRGTGELFF,TGTGCCAGCAGCTTACTTAGGGGTACCGGGGAGCTGTTTTTT
TRBD1,TRBV6-6,once,TRBJ1-2,CASSYSFGDSYGYTF,TGTGCCAGCAGTTACTCGTTTGGGGACAGCTATGGCTACACCTTC
TRBD1,TRBV5-1,.,TRBJ1-1,CASSVGTGTANTEAFF,TGCGCCAGCAGCGTGGGGACAGGGACGGCGAACACTGAAGCTTTCTTT
.,TRBV5-6,.,TRBJ1-1,CASSPRGRMTMNTEAFF,TGTGCCAGCAGCCCGCGGGGGCGGATGACCATGAACACTGAAGCTTTCTTT
TRBD2,TRBV24-1,few,TRBJ2-2,CATSDQREGPDTGELFF,TGTGCCACCAGTGATCAGCGGGAGGGCCCCGACACCGGGGAGCTGTTTTTT
TRBD1,TRBV7-2,.,TRBJ2-2,CASSSRRTGLLRELFF,TGTGCCAGCAGCTCGAGGCGGACAGGTCTGCTGCGCGAGCTGTTTTTT
TRBD1,TRBV19,.,TRBJ1-4,CASSTPGQGGTNEKLFF,TGTGCCAGTAGTACGCCGGGACAGGGCGGCACTAATGAAAAACTGTTTTTT
.,TRBV19,.,TRBJ1-3,CASSIRGNRNTIYF,TGTGCCAGTAGCATCCGGGGGAACCGAAACACCATATATTTT
.,TRBV5-4,.,TRBJ2-7,CASSFPGVGYEQYF,TGTGCCAGCAGCTTTCCGGGGGTGGGCTACGAGCAGTACTTC
.,TRBV9,.,TRBJ2-2,CASSVGQLLNTGELFF,TGTGCCAGCAGCGTAGGACAGCTCCTAAACACCGGGGAGCTGTTTTTT
TRBD1,TRBV4-1,few,TRBJ2-7,CASSQPGTGVYEQYF,TGCGCCAGCAGCCAACCCGGGACAGGGGTTTACGAGCAGTACTTC
TRBD2,TRBV13,.,TRBJ2-7,CASSLHQGRTSGSSYEQYF,TGTGCCAGCAGCCTCCACCAGGGAAGGACTAGCGGGAGCTCCTACGAGCAGTACTTC
TRBD2,TRBV10-1,few,TRBJ2-7,CAWRLAGEVSYEQYF,TGCGCCTGGAGACTAGCGGGAGAGGTCTCCTACGAGCAGTACTTC
.,TRBV20-1,.,TRBJ2-2,CSASLRNTGELFF,TGCAGTGCTAGTCTGCGGAACACCGGGGAGCTGTTTTTT
TRBD1,TRBV27,.,TRBJ1-6,CASSLKPRGAGGRHNSPLHF,TGTGCCAGCAGTTTAAAACCGAGAGGGGCAGGGGGCAGGCATAATTCACCCCTCCACTTT
TRBD2,TRBV24-1,.,TRBJ2-3,CATSDPSGRRTDTQYF,TGTGCCACCAGTGACCCTAGCGGGAGGCGCACAGATACGCAGTATTTT
.,TRBV30,.,TRBJ1-3,CAWSFAGRNSGNTIYF,TGTGCCTGGAGTTTTGCAGGTCGCAACTCCGGAAACACCATATATTTT
TRBD1,TRBV5-1,.,TRBJ2-2,CASSLARGDRVATGELFF,TGCGCCAGCAGCTTGGCCCGAGGAGACAGGGTCGCCACCGGGGAGCTGTTTTTT
TRBD2,TRBV5-1,.,TRBJ2-7,CASSLVQGGHEQYF,TGCGCCAGCAGCTTGGTTCAGGGAGGGCACGAGCAGTACTTC
TRBD2,TRBV27,.,TRBJ2-3,CASSLDPPGRGTDTQYF,TGTGCCAGCAGTTTAGACCCCCCCGGGAGGGGGACAGATACGCAGTATTTT
.,TRBV5-1,.,TRBJ2-1,CASSFTESSYNEQFF,TGCGCCAGCAGCTTTACAGAAAGCTCCTACAATGAGCAGTTCTTC
.,TRBV19,once,TRBJ1-2,CASSADRWEGYTF,TGTGCCAGTAGTGCCGACAGATGGGAAGGCTACACCTTC
.,TRBV27,.,TRBJ1-2,CASSLGGGNYGYTF,TGTGCCAGCAGTTTAGGCGGGGGCAACTATGGCTACACCTTC
TRBD1,TRBV5-1,.,TRBJ1-1,CASSAHRGHENTEAFF,TGCGCCAGCAGCGCTCACAGGGGGCATGAGAACACTGAAGCTTTCTTT
TRBD1,TRBV5-4,.,TRBJ2-5,CASSKRGQRETQYF,TGTGCCAGCAGCAAAAGGGGACAGCGGGAGACCCAGTACTTC
.,TRBV7-9,.,TRBJ1-4,CASSNGAGQREKLFF,TGTGCCAGCAGCAATGGGGCAGGGCAGAGGGAAAAACTGTTTTTT
TRBD1,TRBV7-9,once,TRBJ1-6,CASSAGQGFTPLHF,TGTGCCAGCAGCGCAGGACAGGGATTTACACCCCTCCACTTT
.,TRBV18,.,TRBJ1-6,CASSPQGGNSPLHF,TGTGCCAGCTCACCACAAGGAGGCAATTCACCCCTCCACTTT
TRBD2,TRBV3-1/TRBV3-2,.,TRBJ2-1,CASSPGWTSSNEQFF,TGTGCCAGCAGCCCCGGGTGGACTAGCAGCAATGAGCAGTTCTTC
TRBD1,TRBV25-1,.,TRBJ2-1,CASSERRGRFLEQFF,TGTGCCAGCAGTGAGCGAAGGGGGCGGTTTCTTGAGCAGTTCTTC
TRBD1,TRBV6-2/TRBV6-3,once,TRBJ1-3,CASSLDRVGNTIYF,TGTGCCAGCAGCCTCGACAGGGTTGGAAACACCATATATTTT